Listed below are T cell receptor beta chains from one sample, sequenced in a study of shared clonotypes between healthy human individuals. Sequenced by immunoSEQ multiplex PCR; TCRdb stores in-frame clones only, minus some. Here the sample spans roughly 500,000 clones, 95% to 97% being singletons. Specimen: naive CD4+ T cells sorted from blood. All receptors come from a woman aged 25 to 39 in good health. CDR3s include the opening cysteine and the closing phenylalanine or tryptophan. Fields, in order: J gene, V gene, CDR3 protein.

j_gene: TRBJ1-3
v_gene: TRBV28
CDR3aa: CASSLTGVGNTIYF

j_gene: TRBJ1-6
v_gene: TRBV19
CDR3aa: CASSIQPSNSPLHF

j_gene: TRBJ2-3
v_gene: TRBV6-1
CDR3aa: CATTLTGGTDTQYF

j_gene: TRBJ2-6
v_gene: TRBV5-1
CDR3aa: CASSLPGRASGANVLTF

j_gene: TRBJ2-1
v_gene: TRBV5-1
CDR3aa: CASSPMGLADNEQFF

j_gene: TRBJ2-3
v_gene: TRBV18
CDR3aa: CASSPPSGSTDTQYF

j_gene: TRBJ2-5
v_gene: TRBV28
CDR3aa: CASQTGQETQYF

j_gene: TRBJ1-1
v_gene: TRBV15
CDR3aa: CATSRDLNTEAFF

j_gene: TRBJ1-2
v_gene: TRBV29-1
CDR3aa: CSAGQGAGYGYTF

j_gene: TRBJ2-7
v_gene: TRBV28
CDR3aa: CASRAGTGTPYEQYF

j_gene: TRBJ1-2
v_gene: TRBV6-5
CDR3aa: CASSLRQGSGYTF

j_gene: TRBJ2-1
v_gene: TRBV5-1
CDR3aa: CASSLDLGIHNEQFF

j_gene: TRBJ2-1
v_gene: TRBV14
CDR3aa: CASSQGRYGSSYNEQFF

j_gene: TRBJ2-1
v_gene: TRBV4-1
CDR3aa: CASSRLATSGAENNEQFF

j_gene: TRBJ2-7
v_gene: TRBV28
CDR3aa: CASNIAGKSYEQYF

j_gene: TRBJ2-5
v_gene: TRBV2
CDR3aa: CASSVTGSQETQYF

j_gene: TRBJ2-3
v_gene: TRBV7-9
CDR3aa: CASSSLAVTDTQYF

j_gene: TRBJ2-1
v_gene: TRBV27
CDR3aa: CASRDSDGMGNEQFF

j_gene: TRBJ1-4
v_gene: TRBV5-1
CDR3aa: CASSPRTDNEKLFF

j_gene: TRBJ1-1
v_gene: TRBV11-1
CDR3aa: CASSLDRRRGRNTEAFF

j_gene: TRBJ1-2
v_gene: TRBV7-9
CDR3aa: CASSLAKGGENGYTF

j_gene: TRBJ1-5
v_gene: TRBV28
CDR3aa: CASSPAWNQPQHF

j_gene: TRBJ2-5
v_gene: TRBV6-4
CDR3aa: CASSAGLAGVETQYF

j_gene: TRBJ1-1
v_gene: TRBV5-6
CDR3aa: CASSQLRTVEDTEAFF

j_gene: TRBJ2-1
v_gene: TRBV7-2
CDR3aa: CASSLRLAGERNEQFF

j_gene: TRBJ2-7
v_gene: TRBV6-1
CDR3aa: CASSGATGTSGSHPYEQYF

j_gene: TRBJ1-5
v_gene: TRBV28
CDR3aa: CASIPDRGYGNQPQHF

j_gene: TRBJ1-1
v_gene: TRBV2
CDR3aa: CASSAQMNTEAFF

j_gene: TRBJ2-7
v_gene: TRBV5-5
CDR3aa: CASSPAGLESFEQYF

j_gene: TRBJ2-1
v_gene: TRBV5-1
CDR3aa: CASSLAAGTDYNEQFF

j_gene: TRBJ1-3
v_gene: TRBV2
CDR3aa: CASRGLTGNTIYF

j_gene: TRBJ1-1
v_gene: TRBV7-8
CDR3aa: CASSEGPGRNTEAFF

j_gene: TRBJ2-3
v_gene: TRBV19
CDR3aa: CASSISDTQYF

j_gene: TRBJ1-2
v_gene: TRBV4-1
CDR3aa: CASSQDPDRIYGYTF

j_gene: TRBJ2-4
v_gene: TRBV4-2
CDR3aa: CASSQDGIAEAKNIQYF

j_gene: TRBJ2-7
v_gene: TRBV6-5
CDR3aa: CASSRTSGTYEQYF

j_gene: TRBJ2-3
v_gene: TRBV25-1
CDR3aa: CASSEYLASTSTDTQYF

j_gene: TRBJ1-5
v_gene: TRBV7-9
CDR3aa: CASGTGGYNQPQHF

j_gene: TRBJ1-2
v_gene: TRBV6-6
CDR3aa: CASSYGTDNYGYTF

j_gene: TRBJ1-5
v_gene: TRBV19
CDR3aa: CASSIGGTIYQPQHF

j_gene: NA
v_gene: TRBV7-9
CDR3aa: CASSSPEREGQYEQYF

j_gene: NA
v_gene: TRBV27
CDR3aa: CASSSDPRTSGLSYEQYF

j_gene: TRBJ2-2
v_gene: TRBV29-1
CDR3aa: CSAGGGQGRTGELFF